This TCR beta chain derives from a study of blood T cell repertoires in COVID-19. Data came from immunoSEQ multiplex PCR; TCRdb stores just in-frame clones and leaves some out. Here the sample spans some 150,000 clones, approximately 92% being singletons. Germline values: CDR1 MNHEY, CDR2 SVGAGI. This CDR3 spans 13 amino acids. Trimming left V 6 bases short and J 1 base short, with 9 bases between. The sequenced sample was peripheral blood. V usage is TRBV6-5 and J usage is TRBJ1-1; D perhaps matches TRBD1 (5 bases). The TCR comes from a middle-aged woman with acute or convalescent COVID-19. CDR3 in DNA: TGTGCCAGCAGAACAACAGGGAACACTGAAGCTTTCTTT. This translates into CASRTTGNTEAFF.